These T cell receptor beta chains were read from a single sample in a study of blood T cells in healthy people across ages. Each CDR3 protein gets one entry after TCRdb re-called the 5' RACE reads with MiXCR. The sample carries about 640,000 distinct CDR3 sequences, about 28% recorded once. Sequencing was carried out using blood. The receptors stem from an elderly woman in good health. Each CDR3 is given with its conserved first and last residue. A D gene is named only where the DNA matches it firmly. Some rows have no size entry. The others give once, few or many, or a class for an expanded clone.

j_gene	d_gene	v_gene	len	abundance	CDR3nt	CDR3aa
TRBJ1-6	.	TRBV6-5	14	few	TGTGCCAGCAGACCCGGCCTCGGCAACTCACCCCTCCACTTT	CASRPGLGNSPLHF
TRBJ2-3	.	TRBV11-3	14	many	TGTGCCAGCAGCTTAGGGGCAGGAGGAGATACGCAGTATTTT	CASSLGAGGDTQYF
TRBJ2-7	TRBD2	TRBV12-3/TRBV12-4	18	many	TGTGCCAGCAGTTTAGGGCTTAGCGGGGGGGCCGTTATGTACGAGCAGTACTTC	CASSLGLSGGAVMYEQYF
TRBJ2-5	.	TRBV21-1	16	many	TGTGCCAGCAGCCCTACCCTGACAGGGGGCGAAGAGACCCAGTACTTC	CASSPTLTGGEETQYF
TRBJ1-5	TRBD1	TRBV5-6	15	few	TGTGCCAGCAGCTGGGGGGGGACAGCTAATCAGCCCCAGCATTTT	CASSWGGTANQPQHF
TRBJ1-1	TRBD1	TRBV5-1	14	many	TGCGCCAGCAGCGGGGGACAGCCAACCACTGAAGCTTTCTTT	CASSGGQPTTEAFF
TRBJ1-2	.	TRBV5-1	14	.	TGCGCCAGCAGTCCCGGGAGAGCGTTCTATGGCTACACCTTC	CASSPGRAFYGYTF
TRBJ2-2	.	TRBV27	12	many	TGTGCCAGCAGTTTTCGCACCGGGGAGCTGTTTTTT	CASSFRTGELFF
TRBJ1-6	.	TRBV20-1	12	few	TGCAGTGCCCAGGGGATAGGTTCACCCCTCCACTTT	CSAQGIGSPLHF
TRBJ2-7	.	TRBV5-1	15	.	TGCGCCAGCAGCTCGTGGCCAGGGGTTTTCGACGAGCAGTACTTC	CASSSWPGVFDEQYF
TRBJ1-4	.	TRBV6-5	16	.	TGTGCCAGCAGTTACTCCTATTATTACACTAGTGAAAAACTGTTTTTT	CASSYSYYYTSEKLFF
TRBJ1-4	.	TRBV5-1	15	.	TGCGCCAGCAGCTTGGCCGCAGGGCTACGGGAAAAACTGTTTTTT	CASSLAAGLREKLFF
TRBJ1-2	.	TRBV7-9	15	many	TGTGCCAGCAGCTTAAGCCGACCGTCTAACTATGGCTACACCTTC	CASSLSRPSNYGYTF
TRBJ2-7	.	TRBV20-1	12	once	TGCAGTGCTAGTAACTGGGACTACGAGCAGTACTTC	CSASNWDYEQYF
TRBJ1-1	.	TRBV4-1	14	many	TGCGCCAGCAGCCAAGGGGGTCTAAACACTGAAGCTTTCTTT	CASSQGGLNTEAFF
TRBJ2-1	.	TRBV20-1	12	many	TGCAGTGCTAGAGGGCAACACGATGAGCAGTTCTTC	CSARGQHDEQFF
TRBJ2-1	.	TRBV2	13	many	TGTGCCAGCATGGGGGATTCCTACAATGAGCAGTTCTTC	CASMGDSYNEQFF
TRBJ2-3	TRBD2	TRBV7-9	15	many	TGTGCCAGCAGCATAACTAGCGGGGGGGCGGATACGCAGTATTTT	CASSITSGGADTQYF
TRBJ1-1	TRBD1	TRBV10-3	15	few	TGTGCCATCAAGGCAGGGGGGTTTTTGAACACTGAAGCTTTCTTT	CAIKAGGFLNTEAFF
TRBJ2-3	TRBD2	TRBV7-3	15	.	TGTGCCAGCAGCTACCGCGGGAGTTACACAGATACGCAGTATTTT	CASSYRGSYTDTQYF
TRBJ2-7	.	TRBV20-1	13	.	TGCAGTGCTAGAAGGGCAGTCATCTACGAGCAGTACTTC	CSARRAVIYEQYF
TRBJ2-3	TRBD2	TRBV20-1	14	many	TGCAGTGCTCTGAGCGGGGGGGCATCCGATACGCAGTATTTT	CSALSGGASDTQYF
TRBJ1-2	TRBD1	TRBV6-5	16	many	TGTGCCAGCAGTCCAGACAGGGCCCCAATCCAGAATGGCTACACCTTC	CASSPDRAPIQNGYTF
TRBJ1-2	TRBD1	TRBV12-3/TRBV12-4	13	many	TGTGCCAGCAGTCCCCAGGGGGCAGATGGCTACACCTTC	CASSPQGADGYTF
TRBJ2-6	.	TRBV6-5	18	many	TGTGCCAGCAGTTACGGTGGCCAGGGGAGCTCTGGGGCCAACGTCCTGACTTTC	CASSYGGQGSSGANVLTF
TRBJ2-7	.	TRBV27	15	many	TGTGCCAGCAGTTTAAGGGGTGGGCGAATCGACGAGCAGTACTTC	CASSLRGGRIDEQYF
TRBJ2-1	TRBD2	TRBV12-3/TRBV12-4	14	.	TGTGCCAGCAGTTCTAGCGGGGTTTACAATGAGCAGTTCTTC	CASSSSGVYNEQFF
TRBJ1-2	TRBD1	TRBV20-1	15	many	TGCAGTGCTAGAGATGTGGGACAGCCCGTCTATGGCTACACCTTC	CSARDVGQPVYGYTF
TRBJ1-2	TRBD1	TRBV7-2	12	many	TGTGCCAGCAGCTCGACAGGGAACGGCTACACCTTC	CASSSTGNGYTF
TRBJ1-2	TRBD1	TRBV28	15	many	TGTGCCAGCAGTATGCCCGGACAGGGGGGCTATGGCTACACCTTC	CASSMPGQGGYGYTF
TRBJ1-1	.	TRBV5-1	14	many	TGCGCCAGCAGCTCGGGAACAGGGAGGACTGAAGCTTTCTTT	CASSSGTGRTEAFF
TRBJ1-6	.	TRBV12-3/TRBV12-4	14	many	TGTGCCAGCAGCTCAGGGCTCAGGGAGTCACCCCTCCACTTT	CASSSGLRESPLHF